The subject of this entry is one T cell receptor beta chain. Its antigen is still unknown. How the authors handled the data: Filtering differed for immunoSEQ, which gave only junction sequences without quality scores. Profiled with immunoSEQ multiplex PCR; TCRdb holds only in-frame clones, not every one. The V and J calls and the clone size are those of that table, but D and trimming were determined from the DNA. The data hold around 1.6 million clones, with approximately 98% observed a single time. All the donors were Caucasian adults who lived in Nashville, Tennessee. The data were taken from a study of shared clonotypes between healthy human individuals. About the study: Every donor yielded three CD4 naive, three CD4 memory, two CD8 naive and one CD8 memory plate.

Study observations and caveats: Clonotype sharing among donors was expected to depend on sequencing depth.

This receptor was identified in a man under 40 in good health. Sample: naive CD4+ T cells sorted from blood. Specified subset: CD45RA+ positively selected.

For the CDR3, the DNA is TGTGCCAGCAGCTTGCAGGGACAGCCATACGAGCAGTACTTC. Translated, it gives CASSLQGQPYEQYF. This sequence joins TRBV5-4 and TRBJ2-7, with 7 bases identical to TRBD1. Germline CDR1 and CDR2: SGHNT and YYREEE (reference sequence). CDR3 size: 14 residues. Trimming at V came to 1 base and at J to 4 bases, leaving 5 bases not matched to a gene.